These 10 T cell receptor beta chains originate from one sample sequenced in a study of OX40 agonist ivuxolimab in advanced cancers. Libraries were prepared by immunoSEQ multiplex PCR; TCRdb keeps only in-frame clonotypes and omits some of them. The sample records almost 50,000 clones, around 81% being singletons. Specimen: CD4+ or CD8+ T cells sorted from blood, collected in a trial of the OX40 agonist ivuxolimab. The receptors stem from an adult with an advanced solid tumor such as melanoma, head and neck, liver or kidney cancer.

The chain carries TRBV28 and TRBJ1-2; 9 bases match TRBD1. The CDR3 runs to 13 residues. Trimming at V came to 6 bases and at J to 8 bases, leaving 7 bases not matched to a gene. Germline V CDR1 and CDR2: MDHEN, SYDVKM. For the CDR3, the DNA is TGTGCCAGCAGCCCAACAGGGGGCGCGGGCTACACCTTC. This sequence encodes CASSPTGGAGYTF.

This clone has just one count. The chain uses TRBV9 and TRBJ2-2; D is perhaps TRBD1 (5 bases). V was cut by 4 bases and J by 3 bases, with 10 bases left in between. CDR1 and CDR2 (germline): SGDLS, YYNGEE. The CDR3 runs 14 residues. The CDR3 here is CASSPWGDTGELFF. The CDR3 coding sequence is TGTGCCAGCAGCCCCTGGGGCGACACCGGGGAGCTGTTTTTT.

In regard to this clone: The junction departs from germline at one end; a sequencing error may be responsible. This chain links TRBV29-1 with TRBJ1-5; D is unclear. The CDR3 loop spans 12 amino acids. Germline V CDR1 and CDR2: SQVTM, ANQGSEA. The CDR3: CSVQDENQPQHF. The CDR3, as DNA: TGCAGCGTTCAAGACGAGAATCAGCCCCAGCATTTT.

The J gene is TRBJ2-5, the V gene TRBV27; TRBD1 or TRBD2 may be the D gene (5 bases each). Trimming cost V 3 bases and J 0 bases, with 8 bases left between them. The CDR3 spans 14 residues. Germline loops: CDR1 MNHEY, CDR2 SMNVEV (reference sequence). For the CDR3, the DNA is TGTGCCAGCAGTTTGGGACCGTACCAAGAGACCCAGTACTTC. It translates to CASSLGPYQETQYF.

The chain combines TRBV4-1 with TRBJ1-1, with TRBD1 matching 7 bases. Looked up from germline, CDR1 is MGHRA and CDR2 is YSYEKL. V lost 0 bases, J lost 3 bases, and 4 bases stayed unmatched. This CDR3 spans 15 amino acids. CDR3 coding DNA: TGCGCCAGCAGCCAAGATAAGGGGGCGGACACTGAAGCTTTCTTT. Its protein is CASSQDKGADTEAFF.

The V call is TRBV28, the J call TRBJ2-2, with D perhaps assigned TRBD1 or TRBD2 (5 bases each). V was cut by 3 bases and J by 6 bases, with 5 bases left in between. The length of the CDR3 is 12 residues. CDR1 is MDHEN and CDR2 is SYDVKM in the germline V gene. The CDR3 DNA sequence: TGTGCCAGCAGTTTGGGGGCCGGGGAGCTGTTTTTT. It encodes CASSLGAGELFF.

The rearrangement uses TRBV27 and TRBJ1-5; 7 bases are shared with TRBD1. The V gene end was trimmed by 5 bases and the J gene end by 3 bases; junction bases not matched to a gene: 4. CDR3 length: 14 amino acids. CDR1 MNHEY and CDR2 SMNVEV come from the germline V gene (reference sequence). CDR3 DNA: TGTGCCAGCAGTGCAGGGACAGCCAATCAGCCCCAGCATTTT. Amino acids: CASSAGTANQPQHF.

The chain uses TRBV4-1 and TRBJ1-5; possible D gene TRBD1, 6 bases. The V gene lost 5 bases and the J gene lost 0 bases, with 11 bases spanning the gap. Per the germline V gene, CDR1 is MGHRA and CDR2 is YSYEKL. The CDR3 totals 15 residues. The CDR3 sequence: CASSYDRYSNQPQHF. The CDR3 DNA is TGCGCCAGCAGCTACGACAGGTATAGCAATCAGCCCCAGCATTTT.

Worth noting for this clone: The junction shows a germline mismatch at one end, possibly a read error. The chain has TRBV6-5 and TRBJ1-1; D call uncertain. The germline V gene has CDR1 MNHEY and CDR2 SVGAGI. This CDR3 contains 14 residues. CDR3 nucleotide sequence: TGTGCCAGCAGTGACTCTATGGGGTACACTGAAGCTTTCTTT. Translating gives CASSDSMGYTEAFF.

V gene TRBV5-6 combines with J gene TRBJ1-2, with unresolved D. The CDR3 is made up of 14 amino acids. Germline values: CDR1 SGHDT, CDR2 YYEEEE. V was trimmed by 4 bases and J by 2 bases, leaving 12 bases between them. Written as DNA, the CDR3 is TGTGCCAGCAGCACGGACGTCGTCAACTATGGCTACACCTTC. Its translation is CASSTDVVNYGYTF.